This TCR beta chain was found in a study of T cells in Graves' hyperthyroidism and ophthalmopathy. Diagnosing involved the use of clinical symptoms, serum thyroxine and TRAb, thyroid ultrasound and orbital computed tomography. In regard to this clonotype: Its antigen remains unknown.

Germline-derived CDR1 and CDR2 are SGDLS and YYNGEE. CDR3 length equals 17 residues. Trimming removed 0 bases from V and 2 bases from J; junction bases left unmatched: 8. There were TCR beta CDR3 regions amplified from RNA transcripts. RT-PCR in the first round (using the HTBI primer set) targeted the TCR CDR3. TCRdb fed the multiplex PCR reads into MiXCR, producing one record per CDR3 protein. The data contain 490,000 or so distinct CDR3 sequences, 40% to 55% of them singletons. Study results and limitations: Most thyroid clonotypes with frequency above 0.001 were detected in blood. Model-based prediction identified ophthalmopathy a median 6.5 months prior to its onset.

The receptor was derived from an adult woman with Graves' disease, either hyperthyroidism or ophthalmopathy (not recorded which). J is TRBJ2-5 and V is TRBV9; 9 bases are a match to TRBD2. Source material: peripheral blood or thyroid tissue (not recorded which). The DNA for the CDR3 is TGTGCCAGCAGCGTAGGCCTAGCGGGGAGGGGTCAAGAGACCCAGTACTTC. Its protein is CASSVGLAGRGQETQYF.